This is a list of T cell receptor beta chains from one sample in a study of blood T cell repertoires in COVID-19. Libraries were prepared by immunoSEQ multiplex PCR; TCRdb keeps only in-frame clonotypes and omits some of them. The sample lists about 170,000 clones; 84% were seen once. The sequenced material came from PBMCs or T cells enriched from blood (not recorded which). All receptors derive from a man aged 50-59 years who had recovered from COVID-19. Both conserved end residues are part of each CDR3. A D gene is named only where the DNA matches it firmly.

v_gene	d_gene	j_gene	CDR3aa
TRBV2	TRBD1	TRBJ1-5	CASSGSGQGEPQHF
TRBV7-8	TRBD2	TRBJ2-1	CASSSLAGGPVREQFF
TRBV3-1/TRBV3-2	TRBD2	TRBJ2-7	CASSQGVRGGRYEQYF
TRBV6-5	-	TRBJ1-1	CASSYSVQGNTEAFF
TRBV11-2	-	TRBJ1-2	CASSLERGTKPNYGYTF
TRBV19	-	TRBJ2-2	CASSSQRANTGELFF
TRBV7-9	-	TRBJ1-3	CASSHTLSGNTIYF
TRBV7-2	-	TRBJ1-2	CASSADVRGYGYTF
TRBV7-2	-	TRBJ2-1	CASSPTAEQFF
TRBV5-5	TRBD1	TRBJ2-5	CASSRTGGTQETQYF